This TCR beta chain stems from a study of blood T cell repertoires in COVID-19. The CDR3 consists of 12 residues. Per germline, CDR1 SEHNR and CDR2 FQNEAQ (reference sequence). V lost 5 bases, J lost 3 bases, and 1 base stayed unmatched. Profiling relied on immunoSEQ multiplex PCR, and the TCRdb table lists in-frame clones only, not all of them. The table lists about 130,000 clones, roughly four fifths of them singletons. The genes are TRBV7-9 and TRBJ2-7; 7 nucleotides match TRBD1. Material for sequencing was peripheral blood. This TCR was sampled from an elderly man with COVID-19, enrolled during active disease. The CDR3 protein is CASSTGDYEQYF. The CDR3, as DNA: TGTGCCAGCAGCACAGGGGACTACGAGCAGTACTTC.